Listed here are 15 T cell receptor beta chains from one sample, sequenced in a study of T-cell memory formation after mild COVID-19. TCRdb re-analysed the 5' RACE reads in MiXCR, keeping a single row per CDR3 protein. This sample carries 120,000 or so distinct CDR3 sequences, approximately 15% of them seen once, and the ten largest clones take 5% to 5.5%. The material sequenced was PBMCs or a T cell subset sorted from them (not recorded which). All receptors come from a man between 18 and 29 years old who had mild COVID-19 (a few samples of this study predate the infection). Cell type and time point are not known.

This clonotype was observed a handful of times. The rearrangement links TRBV5-1 to TRBJ2-1, with TRBD1 identical over 7 bases. Germline V lookup: CDR1 SGHRS, CDR2 YFSETQ. The trim removed 1 base at V and 5 bases at J, leaving 3 bases unmatched. This CDR3 spans 14 amino acids. The chain's CDR3 is CASSLRDSHNEQFF. CDR3 bases: TGCGCCAGCAGCTTGCGGGACAGCCACAATGAGCAGTTCTTC.

The J gene is TRBJ2-5, the V gene TRBV12-3 or TRBV12-4; TRBD1 agrees at 7 bases. Trimming removed 5 bases from V and 3 bases from J; junction bases left unmatched: 3. This CDR3 region has 13 residues. CDR3 bases: TGTGCCAGCAGTAGGGACAGAAAAGAGACCCAGTACTTC. This sequence encodes CASSRDRKETQYF.

This clonotype has more than one count but fewer than ten. The rearrangement joins TRBV29-1 to TRBJ2-5, with 7 bases that match TRBD1. CDR3 length equals 15 residues. The germline V gene has CDR1 SQVTM and CDR2 ANQGSEA. The V gene end was trimmed by 8 bases and the J gene end by 0 bases; junction bases not matched to a gene: 12. As DNA, the CDR3 is TGCAGCCTTCTAGTCGACAGGGCCAACCAAGAGACCCAGTACTTC. This sequence encodes CSLLVDRANQETQYF.

A few counts support this clonotype. This chain connects TRBV7-2 to TRBJ2-2, with D perhaps TRBD1 (6 bases). This CDR3 is built from 15 residues. Germline V gives CDR1 SGHTA, CDR2 FQGNSA. Trimming took off 3 bases at V and 4 bases at J, with 12 bases between the two ends. The CDR3 protein is CASSFQQGSTGELFF. CDR3 bases: TGTGCCAGCAGCTTTCAACAGGGTAGCACCGGGGAGCTGTTTTTT.

This clonotype showed up just a few times. The V and J genes are TRBV29-1 and TRBJ2-6, with 8 positions matching TRBD1. Germline assignment: CDR1 SQVTM and CDR2 ANQGSEA. The CDR3 sequence is 15 residues long. Germline trimming cut 6 bases from V and 2 bases from J; bases unmatched to any gene: 6. This CDR3 is CSVGRQGTGANVLTF. CDR3 coding DNA: TGCAGCGTGGGACGACAGGGGACTGGGGCCAACGTCCTGACTTTC.

The genes are TRBV7-9 and TRBJ2-7, with D possibly matching TRBD1 (5 bases). Germline V gene data show CDR1 as SEHNR and CDR2 as FQNEAQ (reference sequence). Between the trimmed V and J ends, which lost 3 bases and 2 bases, there was a span of 8 bases. This CDR3 spans 13 amino acids. Written as DNA, the CDR3 is TGTGCCAGCAGCTTCAGGGTCGCCTACGAGCAGTACTTC. Its protein product is CASSFRVAYEQYF.

The table lists this clonotype with a few counts. V is TRBV7-2 and J is TRBJ2-7, with 8 bases fitting TRBD1. Germline V gene lookup returns CDR1 SGHTA and CDR2 FQGNSA. CDR3 size: 14 residues. Trimming at V came to 8 bases and at J to 0 bases, leaving 6 bases not matched to a gene. In DNA, the CDR3 is TGTGCCAGCTCTGGACAGGGCGGCTCCTACGAGCAGTACTTC. This encodes CASSGQGGSYEQYF.

This clonotype occurred a few times. The chain employs TRBV6-5 and TRBJ2-1; 13 positions agree with TRBD2. The germline V gene encodes CDR1 MNHEY and CDR2 SVGAGI. Trimming at V came to 0 bases and at J to 8 bases, leaving 4 bases not matched to a gene. The CDR3 contains 16 residues. CDR3 in DNA: TGTGCCAGCAGTTACTCACTAGCGGGGGGGCCCTATGAGCAGTTCTTC. Translated, it gives CASSYSLAGGPYEQFF.

This clonotype has a single count. This CDR3 is missing its conserved last phenylalanine or tryptophan, likely due to a read error. The genes are TRBV27 and TRBJ2-7, with D perhaps TRBD1 (6 bases). The CDR3 is made up of 14 amino acids. Trimming cost V 6 bases and J 3 bases, with 15 bases left between them. The germline gives CDR1 MNHEY, CDR2 SMNVEV (reference sequence). CDR3 in DNA: TGTGCCAGCAGCAGGGGTCACCGGAGCTACGAGCAGTACGAC. Translation: CASSRGHRSYEQYD.

The chain couples TRBV5-1 to TRBJ1-4; no firm D call. Germline V CDR1 and CDR2: SGHRS, YFSETQ. The length of the CDR3 is 13 residues. V was cut by 1 base and J by 5 bases, with 6 bases left in between. CDR3 residues: CASSLRENEKLFF. CDR3 bases: TGCGCCAGCAGCTTGAGGGAGAATGAAAAACTGTTTTTT.

V gene TRBV11-2 combines with J gene TRBJ2-1; 9 positions match TRBD1. There are 16 residues in the CDR3. Germline values: CDR1 SGHAT, CDR2 FQNNGV. The J segment lost 2 bases and the V segment lost 5 bases, leaving 7 bases of the junction unmatched. The CDR3: CASSGGQGTTYNEQFF. Here the CDR3 DNA reads TGTGCCAGCAGCGGCGGACAGGGGACCACCTACAATGAGCAGTTCTTC.

The CDR3 region has the DNA TGCAGCGTTGAAGACACCGCCAGAAGGGGGGCCGGGTTGAATGAGCAGTTCTTC. Amino acids: CSVEDTARRGAGLNEQFF. The V and J genes are TRBV29-1 and TRBJ2-1, with D possibly being TRBD1 or TRBD2 (6 bases each). This CDR3 has 18 residues. Germline loops: CDR1 SQVTM, CDR2 ANQGSEA. V was trimmed by 0 bases and J by 7 bases, leaving 25 bases between them.

This rearrangement joins TRBV5-1 to TRBJ1-1; D gene unclear. The CDR3 length is 14 residues. Per germline, CDR1 SGHRS and CDR2 YFSETQ. V lost 2 bases, J lost 1 base, and 9 bases lay in between. CDR3 coding DNA: TGCGCCAGCAGCTTACTACCGCGGAACACTGAAGCTTTCTTT. Translating it yields CASSLLPRNTEAFF. Supplemented by reference TRBV5-1 and TRBJ1-1, the full variable domain reads KAGVTQTPRYLIKTRGQQVTLSCSPISGHRSVSWYQQTPGQGLQFLFEYFSETQRNKGNFPGRFSGRQFSNSRSEMNVSTLELGDSALYLCASSLLPRNTEAFFGQGTRLTVV.

This clonotype was counted only a few times. The chain has TRBV28 and TRBJ2-5; perhaps TRBD1 as D (6 bases). Trimming pared 6 bases from V and 4 bases from J, leaving 12 bases between. Per germline, CDR1 MDHEN and CDR2 SYDVKM. This CDR3 is built from 13 residues. This CDR3 reads CASRTGTIETQYF. DNA for the CDR3: TGTGCCAGCAGAACAGGGACGATAGAGACCCAGTACTTC.

The chain is built from TRBV3-1 and TRBJ2-5; D gene unclear. The ends were cut back, 1 base at V and 5 bases at J, with 5 bases in the middle. The CDR3 totals 12 residues. Germline V gene data show CDR1 as LGHDT and CDR2 as YNNKEL (reference sequence). CDR3 sequence: CASSQVRETQYF. CDR3 nucleotides: TGTGCCAGCAGCCAAGTCAGGGAGACCCAGTACTTC.